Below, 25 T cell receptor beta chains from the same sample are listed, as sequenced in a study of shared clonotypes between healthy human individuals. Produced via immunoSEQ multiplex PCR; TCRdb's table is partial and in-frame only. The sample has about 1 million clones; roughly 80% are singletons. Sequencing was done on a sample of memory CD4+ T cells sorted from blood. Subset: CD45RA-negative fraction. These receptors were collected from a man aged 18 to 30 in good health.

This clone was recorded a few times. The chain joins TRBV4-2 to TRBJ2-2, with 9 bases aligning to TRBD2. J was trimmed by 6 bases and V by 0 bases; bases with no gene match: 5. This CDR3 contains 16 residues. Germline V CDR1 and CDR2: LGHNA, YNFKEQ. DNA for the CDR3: TGTGCCAGCAGCCAAGAGCGGGGGGGCTCAGCCGGGGAGCTGTTTTTT. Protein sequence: CASSQERGGSAGELFF.

The CDR3 loop is CAIRGGTNSPLHF. CDR3 sequence (DNA): TGTGCCATCAGGGGGGGAACAAATTCACCCCTCCACTTT. This sequence joins TRBV10-3 and TRBJ1-6; maybe TRBD1 (5 bases). Germline CDR1 is ENHRY and CDR2 is SYGVKD. The CDR3 runs to 13 residues. Between the trimmed V and J ends, which lost 6 bases and 7 bases, there was a span of 10 bases.

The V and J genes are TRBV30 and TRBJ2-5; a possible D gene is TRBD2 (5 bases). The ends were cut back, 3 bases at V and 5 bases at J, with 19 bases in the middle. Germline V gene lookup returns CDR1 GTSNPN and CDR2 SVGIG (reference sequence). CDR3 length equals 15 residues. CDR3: CAWRAIFPGDETQYF. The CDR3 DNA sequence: TGTGCCTGGAGGGCCATTTTCCCCGGGGATGAGACCCAGTACTTC.

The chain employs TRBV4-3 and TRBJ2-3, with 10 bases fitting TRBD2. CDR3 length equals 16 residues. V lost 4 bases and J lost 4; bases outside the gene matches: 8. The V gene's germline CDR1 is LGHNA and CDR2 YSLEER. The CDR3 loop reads CASSLRAGGPSDTQYF. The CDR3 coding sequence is TGCGCCAGCAGCCTTAGAGCGGGAGGGCCCTCAGATACGCAGTATTTT.

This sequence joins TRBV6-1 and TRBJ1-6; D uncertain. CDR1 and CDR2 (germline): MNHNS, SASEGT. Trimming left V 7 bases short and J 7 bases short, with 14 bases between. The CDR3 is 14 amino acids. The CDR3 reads CASKGTLGNSPLHF. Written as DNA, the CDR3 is TGTGCCAGCAAGGGCACCTTGGGGAATTCACCCCTCCACTTT.

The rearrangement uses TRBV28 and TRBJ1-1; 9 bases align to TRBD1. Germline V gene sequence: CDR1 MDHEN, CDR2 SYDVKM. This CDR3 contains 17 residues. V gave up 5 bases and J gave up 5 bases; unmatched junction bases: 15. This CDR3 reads CASSSYFRGTGYTEAFF. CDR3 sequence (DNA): TGTGCCAGCAGTAGTTACTTTCGCGGGACAGGGTATACTGAAGCTTTCTTT.

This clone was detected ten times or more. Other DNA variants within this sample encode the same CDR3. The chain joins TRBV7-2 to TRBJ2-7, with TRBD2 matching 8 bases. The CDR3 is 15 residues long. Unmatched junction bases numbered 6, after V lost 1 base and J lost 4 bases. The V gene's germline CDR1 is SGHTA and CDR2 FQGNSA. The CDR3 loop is CASSLDLAGIYEQYF. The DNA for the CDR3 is TGTGCCAGCAGCTTAGACCTAGCGGGTATATACGAGCAGTACTTC.

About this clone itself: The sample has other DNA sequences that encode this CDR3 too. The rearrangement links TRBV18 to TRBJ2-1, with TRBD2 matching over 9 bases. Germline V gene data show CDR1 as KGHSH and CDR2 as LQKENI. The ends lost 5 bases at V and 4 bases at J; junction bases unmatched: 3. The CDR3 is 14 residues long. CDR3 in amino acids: CASSSTSGYNEQFF. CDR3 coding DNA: TGTGCCAGCTCATCTACTAGCGGGTACAATGAGCAGTTCTTC.

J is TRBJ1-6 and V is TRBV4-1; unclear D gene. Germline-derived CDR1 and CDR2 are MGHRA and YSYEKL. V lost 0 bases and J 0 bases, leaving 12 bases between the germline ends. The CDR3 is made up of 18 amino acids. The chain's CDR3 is CASSQEFRSSSYNSPLHF. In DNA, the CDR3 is TGCGCCAGCAGCCAAGAATTCCGTTCGAGCTCCTATAATTCACCCCTCCACTTT.

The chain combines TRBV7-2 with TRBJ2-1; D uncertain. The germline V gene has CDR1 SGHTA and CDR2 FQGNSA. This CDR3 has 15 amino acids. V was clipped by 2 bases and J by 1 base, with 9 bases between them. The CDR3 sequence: CASSLFRVSYNEQFF. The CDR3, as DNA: TGTGCCAGCAGCTTATTCCGGGTATCCTACAATGAGCAGTTCTTC.

For the CDR3, the DNA is TGTGCCAGCAGCTATTGGGACAGAGTCATCTACGAGCAGTACTTC. It specifies CASSYWDRVIYEQYF. The chain carries TRBV7-2 and TRBJ2-7; the match to TRBD1 covers 7 bases. Germline V gene sequence: CDR1 SGHTA, CDR2 FQGNSA. Unmatched junction bases numbered 9, after V lost 4 bases and J lost 3 bases. The CDR3 has 15 amino acids. Based on the CDR3 plus reference TRBV7-2 and TRBJ2-7, the full variable domain is GAGVSQSPSNKVTEKGKDVELRCDPISGHTALYWYRQSLGQGLEFLIYFQGNSAPDKSGLPSDRFSAERTGGSVSTLTIQRTQQEDSAVYLCASSYWDRVIYEQYFGPGTRLTVT.

Here the CDR3 reads CASSLAVGQYF. The CDR3, as DNA: TGTGCCAGCAGCTTAGCTGTCGGCCAGTACTTC. The chain employs TRBV7-8 and TRBJ2-5, with D hard to call. V was cut by 0 bases and J by 10 bases, with 6 bases left in between. Germline lookup yields CDR1 SGHVS and CDR2 FQNEAQ. The length of the CDR3 is 11 residues.

CDR3 loop: CASSRASSGANVLTF. The CDR3 DNA reads as TGCGCCAGCAGCCGCGCGAGCTCTGGGGCCAACGTCCTGACTTTC. The chain is built from TRBV4-3 and TRBJ2-6; D call uncertain. The germline V gene encodes CDR1 LGHNA and CDR2 YSLEER. The V end was cut by 4 bases, the J end by 0 bases, with 7 bases between. The CDR3 is 15 residues long.

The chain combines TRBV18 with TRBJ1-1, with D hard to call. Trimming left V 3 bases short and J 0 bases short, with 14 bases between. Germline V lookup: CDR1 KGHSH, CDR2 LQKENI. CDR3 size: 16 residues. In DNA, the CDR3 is TGTGCCAGCTCACCGCGATTACAGACTATGAACACTGAAGCTTTCTTT. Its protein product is CASSPRLQTMNTEAFF.

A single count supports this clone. The CDR3 reads CASSLAGTVRNEQFF. The CDR3 DNA reads as TGTGCCAGCAGTTTAGCCGGGACGGTTAGGAATGAGCAGTTCTTC. The rearrangement links TRBV27 to TRBJ2-1, with D possibly being TRBD1 or TRBD2 (5 bases each). Trimming removed 2 bases at V and 7 bases at J, with 15 bases between. Per the germline V gene, CDR1 is MNHEY and CDR2 is SMNVEV (reference sequence). The length of the CDR3 is 15 residues.

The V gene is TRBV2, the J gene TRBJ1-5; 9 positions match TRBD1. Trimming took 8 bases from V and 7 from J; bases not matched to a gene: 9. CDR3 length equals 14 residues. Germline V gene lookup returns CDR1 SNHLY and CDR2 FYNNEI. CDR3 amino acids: CASGEDRGGQPQHF. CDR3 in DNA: TGTGCCAGCGGAGAAGACAGGGGGGGACAGCCCCAGCATTTT.

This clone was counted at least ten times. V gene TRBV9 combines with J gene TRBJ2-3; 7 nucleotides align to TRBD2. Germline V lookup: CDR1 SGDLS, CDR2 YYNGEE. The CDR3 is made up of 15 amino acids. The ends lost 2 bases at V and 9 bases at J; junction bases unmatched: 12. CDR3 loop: CASSVTGTNSGTQYF. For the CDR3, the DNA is TGTGCCAGCAGCGTCACCGGGACTAACTCAGGGACGCAGTATTTT.

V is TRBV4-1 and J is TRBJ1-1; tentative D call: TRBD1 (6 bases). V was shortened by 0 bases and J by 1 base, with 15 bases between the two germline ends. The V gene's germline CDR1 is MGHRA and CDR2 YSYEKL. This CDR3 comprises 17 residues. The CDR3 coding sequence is TGCGCCAGCAGCCAAGAAAGTCGACAGGACAAGAACACTGAAGCTTTCTTT. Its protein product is CASSQESRQDKNTEAFF.

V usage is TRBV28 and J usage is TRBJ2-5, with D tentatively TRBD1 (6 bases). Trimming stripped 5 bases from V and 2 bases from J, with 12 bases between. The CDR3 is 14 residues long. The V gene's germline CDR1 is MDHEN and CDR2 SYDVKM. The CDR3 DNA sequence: TGTGCCAGCAGTCGCACAGGGCTACAAGAGACCCAGTACTTC. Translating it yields CASSRTGLQETQYF.

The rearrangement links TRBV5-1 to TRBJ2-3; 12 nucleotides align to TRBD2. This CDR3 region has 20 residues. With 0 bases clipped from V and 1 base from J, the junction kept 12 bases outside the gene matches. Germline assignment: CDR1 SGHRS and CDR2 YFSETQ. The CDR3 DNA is TGCGCCAGCAGCTTGGCGACTAGCGGGAGTGGAATTGGGGGCACAGATACGCAGTATTTT. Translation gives CASSLATSGSGIGGTDTQYF.

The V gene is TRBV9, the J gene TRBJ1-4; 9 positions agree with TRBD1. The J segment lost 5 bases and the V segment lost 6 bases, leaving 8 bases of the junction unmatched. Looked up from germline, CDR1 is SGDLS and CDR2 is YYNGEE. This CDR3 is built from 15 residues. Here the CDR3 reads CASTTTGTGNEKLFF. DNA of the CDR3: TGTGCCAGCACCACGACCGGGACAGGGAATGAAAAACTGTTTTTT.

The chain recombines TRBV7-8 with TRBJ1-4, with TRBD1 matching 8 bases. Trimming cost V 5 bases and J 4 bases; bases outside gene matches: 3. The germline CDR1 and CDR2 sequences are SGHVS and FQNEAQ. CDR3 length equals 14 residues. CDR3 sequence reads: CASSRGQVNEKLFF. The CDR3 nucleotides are TGTGCCAGCAGCCGGGGACAGGTTAATGAAAAACTGTTTTTT.

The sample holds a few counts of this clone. CDR3 sequence: CSAIRETQYF. CDR3 in DNA: TGCAGTGCTATAAGAGAGACCCAGTACTTC. This sequence joins TRBV20-1 and TRBJ2-5; D not resolved. Germline V gene sequence: CDR1 DFQATT, CDR2 SNEGSKA (reference sequence). Trimming stripped 4 bases from V and 4 bases from J, with 4 bases between. The CDR3 length is 10 residues.

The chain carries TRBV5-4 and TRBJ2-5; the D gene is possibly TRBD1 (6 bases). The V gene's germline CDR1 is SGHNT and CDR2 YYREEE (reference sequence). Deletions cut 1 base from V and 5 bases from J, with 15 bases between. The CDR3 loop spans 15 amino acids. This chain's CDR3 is CASSLYTGIIETQYF. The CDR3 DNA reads TGTGCCAGCAGCTTGTATACAGGGATTATTGAGACCCAGTACTTC.

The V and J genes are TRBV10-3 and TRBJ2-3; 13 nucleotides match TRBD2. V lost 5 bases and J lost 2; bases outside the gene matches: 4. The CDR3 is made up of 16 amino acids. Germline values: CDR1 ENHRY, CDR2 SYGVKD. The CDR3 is CAISSGTSGTTDTQYF. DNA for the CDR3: TGTGCCATCAGTTCCGGGACTAGCGGGACCACAGATACGCAGTATTTT.